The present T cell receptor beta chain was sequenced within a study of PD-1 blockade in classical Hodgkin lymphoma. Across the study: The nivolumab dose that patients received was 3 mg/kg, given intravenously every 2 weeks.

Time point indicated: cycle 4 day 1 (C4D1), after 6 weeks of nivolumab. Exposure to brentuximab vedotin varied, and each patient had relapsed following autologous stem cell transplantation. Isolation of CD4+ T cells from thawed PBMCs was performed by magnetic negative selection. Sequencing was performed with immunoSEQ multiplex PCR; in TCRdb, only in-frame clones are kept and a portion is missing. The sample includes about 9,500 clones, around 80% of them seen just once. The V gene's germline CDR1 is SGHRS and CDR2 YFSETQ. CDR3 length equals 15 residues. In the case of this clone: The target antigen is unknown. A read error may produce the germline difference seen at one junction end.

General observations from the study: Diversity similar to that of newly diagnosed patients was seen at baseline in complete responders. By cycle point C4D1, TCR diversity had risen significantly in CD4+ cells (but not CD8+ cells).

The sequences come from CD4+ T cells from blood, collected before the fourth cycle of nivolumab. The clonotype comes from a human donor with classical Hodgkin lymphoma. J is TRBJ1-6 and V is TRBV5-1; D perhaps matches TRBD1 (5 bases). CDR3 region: CASSLRTGVDSPLHF. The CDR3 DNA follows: TGTGCCAGCAGCTTGCGTACGGGGGTCGATTCACCCCTCCACTTT.